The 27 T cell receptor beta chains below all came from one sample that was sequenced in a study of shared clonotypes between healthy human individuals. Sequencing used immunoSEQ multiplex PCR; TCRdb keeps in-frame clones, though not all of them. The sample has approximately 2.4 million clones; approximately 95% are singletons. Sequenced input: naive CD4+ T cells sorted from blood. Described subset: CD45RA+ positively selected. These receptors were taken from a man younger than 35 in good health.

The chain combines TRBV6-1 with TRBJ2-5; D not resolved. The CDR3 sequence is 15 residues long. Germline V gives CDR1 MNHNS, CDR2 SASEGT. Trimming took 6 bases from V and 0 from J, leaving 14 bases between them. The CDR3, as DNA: TGTGCCAGCAGCCCCAGTGGACGGAACCAAGAGACCCAGTACTTC. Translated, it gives CASSPSGRNQETQYF.

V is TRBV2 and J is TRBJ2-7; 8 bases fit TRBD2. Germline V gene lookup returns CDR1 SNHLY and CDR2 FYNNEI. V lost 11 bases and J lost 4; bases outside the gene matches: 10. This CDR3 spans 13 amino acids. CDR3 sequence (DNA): TGTGCCTCCTTAAGGAGCGGGGGATACGAGCAGTACTTC. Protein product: CASLRSGGYEQYF. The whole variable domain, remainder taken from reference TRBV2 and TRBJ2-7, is EPEVTQTPSHQVTQMGQEVILRCVPISNHLYFYWYRQILGQKVEFLVSFYNNEISEKSEIFDDQFSVERPDGSNFTLKIRSTKLEDSAMYFCASLRSGGYEQYFGPGTRLTVT.

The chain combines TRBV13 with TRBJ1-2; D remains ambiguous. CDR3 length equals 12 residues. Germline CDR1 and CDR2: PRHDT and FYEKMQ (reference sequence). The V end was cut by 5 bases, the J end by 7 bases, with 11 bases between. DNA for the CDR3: TGTGCCAGCAGCACGGGGAGGACTGGCTACACCTTC. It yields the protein CASSTGRTGYTF.

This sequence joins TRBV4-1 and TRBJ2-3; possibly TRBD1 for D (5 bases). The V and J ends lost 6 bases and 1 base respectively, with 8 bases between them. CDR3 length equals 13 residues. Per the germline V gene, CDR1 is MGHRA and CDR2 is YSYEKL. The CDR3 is CASRGPGTDTQYF. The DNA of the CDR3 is TGCGCCAGCAGGGGGCCGGGCACAGATACGCAGTATTTT.

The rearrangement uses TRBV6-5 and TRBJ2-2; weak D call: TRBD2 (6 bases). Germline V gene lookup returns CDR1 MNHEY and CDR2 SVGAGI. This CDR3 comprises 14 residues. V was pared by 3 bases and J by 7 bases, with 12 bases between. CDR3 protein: CASSYAGNGGELFF. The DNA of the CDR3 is TGTGCCAGCAGTTATGCGGGGAATGGCGGGGAGCTGTTTTTT.

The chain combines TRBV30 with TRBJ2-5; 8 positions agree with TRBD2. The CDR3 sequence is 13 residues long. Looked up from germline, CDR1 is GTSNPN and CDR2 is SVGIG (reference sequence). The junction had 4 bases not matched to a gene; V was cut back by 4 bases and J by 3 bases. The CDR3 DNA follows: TGTGCCTGGACCCACGGGGGGGAAGAGACCCAGTACTTC. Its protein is CAWTHGGEETQYF.

The CDR3 sequence: CASSIGTPGTEAFF. The CDR3, as DNA: TGTGCCAGTAGTATTGGGACCCCGGGCACTGAAGCTTTCTTT. The chain combines TRBV19 with TRBJ1-1; maybe TRBD1 (5 bases). Trimming left V 3 bases short and J 4 bases short, with 12 bases between. The CDR3 totals 14 residues. Germline V gene data show CDR1 as LNHDA and CDR2 as SQIVND (reference sequence). Supplemented by reference TRBV19 and TRBJ1-1, the full variable domain reads DGGITQSPKYLFRKEGQNVTLSCEQNLNHDAMYWYRQDPGQGLRLIYYSQIVNDFQKGDIAEGYSVSREKKESFPLTVTSAQKNPTAFYLCASSIGTPGTEAFFGQGTRLTVV.

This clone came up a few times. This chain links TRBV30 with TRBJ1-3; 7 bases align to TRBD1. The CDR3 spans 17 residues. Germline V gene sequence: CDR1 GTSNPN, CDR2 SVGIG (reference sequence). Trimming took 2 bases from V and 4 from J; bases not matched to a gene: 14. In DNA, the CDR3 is TGTGCCTGGAGTCCCCAATATACAGGGGTGTTGGGAAACACCATATATTTT. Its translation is CAWSPQYTGVLGNTIYF.

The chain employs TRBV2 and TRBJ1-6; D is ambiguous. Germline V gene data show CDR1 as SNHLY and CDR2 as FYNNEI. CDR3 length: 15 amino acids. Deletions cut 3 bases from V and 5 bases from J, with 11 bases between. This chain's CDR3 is CASSEDGPNNSPLHF. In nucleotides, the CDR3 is TGTGCCAGCAGTGAGGACGGACCAAATAATTCACCCCTCCACTTT. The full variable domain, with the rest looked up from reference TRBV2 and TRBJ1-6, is EPEVTQTPSHQVTQMGQEVILRCVPISNHLYFYWYRQILGQKVEFLVSFYNNEISEKSEIFDDQFSVERPDGSNFTLKIRSTKLEDSAMYFCASSEDGPNNSPLHFGNGTRLTVT.

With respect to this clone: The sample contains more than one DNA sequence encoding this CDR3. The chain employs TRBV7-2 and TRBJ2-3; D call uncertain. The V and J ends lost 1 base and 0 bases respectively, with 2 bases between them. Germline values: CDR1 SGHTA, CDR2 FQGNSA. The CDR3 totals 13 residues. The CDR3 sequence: CASSLVSTDTQYF. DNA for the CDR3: TGTGCCAGCAGCTTAGTTAGCACAGATACGCAGTATTTT.

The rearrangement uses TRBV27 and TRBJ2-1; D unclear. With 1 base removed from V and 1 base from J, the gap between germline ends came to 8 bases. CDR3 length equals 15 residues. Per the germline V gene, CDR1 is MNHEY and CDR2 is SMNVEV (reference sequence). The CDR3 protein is CASSLFGYSYNEQFF. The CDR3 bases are TGTGCCAGCAGTTTATTTGGCTATTCCTACAATGAGCAGTTCTTC.

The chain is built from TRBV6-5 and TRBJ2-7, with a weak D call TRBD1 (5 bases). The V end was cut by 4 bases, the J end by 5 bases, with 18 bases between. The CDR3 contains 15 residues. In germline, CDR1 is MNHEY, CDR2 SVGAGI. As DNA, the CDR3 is TGTGCCAGCAGTTTTTCGACAGCCCGGCCCAACGAGCAGTACTTC. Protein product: CASSFSTARPNEQYF.

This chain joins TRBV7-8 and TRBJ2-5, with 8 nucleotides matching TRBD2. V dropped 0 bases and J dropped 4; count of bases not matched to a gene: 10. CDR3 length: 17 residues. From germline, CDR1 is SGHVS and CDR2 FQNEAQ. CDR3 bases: TGTGCCAGCAGCTTAGCCCCTCGTAACGCGGGAGGAGAGACCCAGTACTTC. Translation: CASSLAPRNAGGETQYF.

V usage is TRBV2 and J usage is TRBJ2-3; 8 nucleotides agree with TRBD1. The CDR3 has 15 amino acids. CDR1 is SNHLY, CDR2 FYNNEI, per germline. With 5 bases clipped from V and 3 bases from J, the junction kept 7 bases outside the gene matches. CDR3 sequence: CASSKDRAVTDTQYF. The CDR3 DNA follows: TGTGCCAGCAGTAAGGACAGGGCGGTAACAGATACGCAGTATTTT. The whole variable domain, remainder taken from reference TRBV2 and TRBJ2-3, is EPEVTQTPSHQVTQMGQEVILRCVPISNHLYFYWYRQILGQKVEFLVSFYNNEISEKSEIFDDQFSVERPDGSNFTLKIRSTKLEDSAMYFCASSKDRAVTDTQYFGPGTRLTVL.

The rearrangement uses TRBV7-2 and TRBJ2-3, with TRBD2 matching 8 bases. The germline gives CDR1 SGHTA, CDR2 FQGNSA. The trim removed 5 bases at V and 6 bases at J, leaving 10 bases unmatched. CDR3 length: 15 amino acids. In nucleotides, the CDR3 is TGTGCCAGCAGCATTAGCGGGAACACCCCCGATACGCAGTATTTT. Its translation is CASSISGNTPDTQYF.

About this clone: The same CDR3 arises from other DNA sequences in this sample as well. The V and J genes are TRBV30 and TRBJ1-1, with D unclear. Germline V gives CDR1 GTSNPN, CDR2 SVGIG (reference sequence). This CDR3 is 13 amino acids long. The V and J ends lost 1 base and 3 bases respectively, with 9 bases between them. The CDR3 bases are TGTGCCTGGAGTGGAGGTAGGGACACTGAAGCTTTCTTT. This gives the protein CAWSGGRDTEAFF.

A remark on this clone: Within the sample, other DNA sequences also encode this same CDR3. The CDR3 sequence is CSVRGRSTDTQYF. In DNA, the CDR3 is TGCAGCGTGAGGGGCAGGAGCACAGATACGCAGTATTTT. The gene calls are TRBV29-1 and TRBJ2-3; either TRBD1 or TRBD2 may supply D (5 bases each). Germline CDR1 and CDR2: SQVTM and ANQGSEA. CDR3 length: 13 residues. V shed 6 bases and J shed 0 bases, with 10 bases lying between them.

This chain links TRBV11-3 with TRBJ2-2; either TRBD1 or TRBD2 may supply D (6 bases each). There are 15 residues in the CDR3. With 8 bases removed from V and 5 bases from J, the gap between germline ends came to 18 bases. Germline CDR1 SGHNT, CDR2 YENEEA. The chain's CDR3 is CASGLEGGKTGELFF. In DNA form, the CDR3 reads TGTGCCAGCGGCCTTGAGGGGGGAAAAACCGGGGAGCTGTTTTTT.

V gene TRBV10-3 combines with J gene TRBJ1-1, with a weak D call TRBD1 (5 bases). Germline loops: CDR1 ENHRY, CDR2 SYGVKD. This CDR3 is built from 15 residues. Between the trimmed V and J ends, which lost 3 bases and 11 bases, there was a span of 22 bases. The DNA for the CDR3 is TGTGCCATCAGTGAATTTTTTGGGTCCGACCCAGGGGCTTTCTTT. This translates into CAISEFFGSDPGAFF.

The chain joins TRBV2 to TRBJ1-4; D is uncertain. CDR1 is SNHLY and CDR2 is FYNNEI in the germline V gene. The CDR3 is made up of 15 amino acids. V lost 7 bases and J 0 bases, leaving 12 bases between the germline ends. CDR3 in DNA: TGTGCCAGCATGAGGTTCCGAGCAACTAATGAAAAACTGTTTTTT. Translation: CASMRFRATNEKLFF.

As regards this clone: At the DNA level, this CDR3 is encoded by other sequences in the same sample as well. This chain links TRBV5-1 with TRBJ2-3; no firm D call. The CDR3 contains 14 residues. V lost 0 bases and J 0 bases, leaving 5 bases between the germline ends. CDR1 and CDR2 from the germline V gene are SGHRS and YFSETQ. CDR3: CASSLGVSTDTQYF. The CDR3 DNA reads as TGCGCCAGCAGCTTGGGGGTGAGCACAGATACGCAGTATTTT.

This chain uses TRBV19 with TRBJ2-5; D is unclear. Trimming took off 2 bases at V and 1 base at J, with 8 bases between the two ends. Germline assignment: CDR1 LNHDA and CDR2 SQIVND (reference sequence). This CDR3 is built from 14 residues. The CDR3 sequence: CASSISWSQETQYF. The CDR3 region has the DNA TGTGCCAGTAGTATAAGCTGGAGCCAAGAGACCCAGTACTTC.

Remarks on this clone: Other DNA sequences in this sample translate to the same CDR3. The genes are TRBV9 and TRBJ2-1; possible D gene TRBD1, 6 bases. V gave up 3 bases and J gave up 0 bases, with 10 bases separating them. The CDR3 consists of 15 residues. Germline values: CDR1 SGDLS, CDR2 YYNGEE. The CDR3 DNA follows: TGTGCCAGCAGCGAAACAGGGAGCTCCTACAATGAGCAGTTCTTC. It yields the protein CASSETGSSYNEQFF.

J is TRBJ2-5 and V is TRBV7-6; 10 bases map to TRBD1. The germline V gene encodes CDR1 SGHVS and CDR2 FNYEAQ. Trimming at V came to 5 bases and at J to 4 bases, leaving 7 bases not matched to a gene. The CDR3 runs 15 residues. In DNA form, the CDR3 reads TGTGCCAGCAGCCCTGGACAGGGGGAACGAGAGACCCAGTACTTC. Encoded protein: CASSPGQGERETQYF.

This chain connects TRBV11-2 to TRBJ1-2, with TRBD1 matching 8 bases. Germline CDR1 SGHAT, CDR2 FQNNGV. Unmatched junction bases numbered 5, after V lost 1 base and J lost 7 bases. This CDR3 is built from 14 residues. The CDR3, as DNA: TGTGCCAGCAGCTTAGTTTTCACAGGGGGTGGCTACACCTTC. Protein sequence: CASSLVFTGGGYTF.

CDR3 loop: CASRLTENSPLHF. In nucleotides, the CDR3 is TGTGCCAGCAGATTGACGGAGAATTCACCCCTCCACTTT. The V call is TRBV6-5, the J call TRBJ1-6; no definite D call. CDR1 is MNHEY, CDR2 SVGAGI, per germline. The length of the CDR3 is 13 residues. V was cut by 6 bases and J by 7 bases, with 10 bases left in between.

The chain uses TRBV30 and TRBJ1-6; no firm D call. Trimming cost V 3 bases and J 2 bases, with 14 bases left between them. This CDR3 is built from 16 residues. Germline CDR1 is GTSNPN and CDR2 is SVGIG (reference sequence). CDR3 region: CAWRNREGPYNSPLHF. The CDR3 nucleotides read TGTGCCTGGAGGAATAGGGAAGGCCCCTATAATTCACCCCTCCACTTT.